A selection of T cell receptor beta chains follows, all from one sample in a study of cytomegalovirus exposure and HLA in healthy donors. Assay: immunoSEQ multiplex PCR; the TCRdb copy retains only in-frame clones and omits some. The data show roughly 250,000 clones, roughly 80% seen once. Sequencing was performed on PBMCs. The receptors originated from a girl aged 2 to 9 in good health and CMV-seronegative. Both conserved end residues are part of each CDR3. The D gene is left open where the match is weak. Size is stated for part of the rows, as once, few or many counts, or as a class when the clone is expanded.

abundance,j_gene,d_gene,v_gene,CDR3aa,CDR3nt
NA,TRBJ2-1,TRBD2,TRBV5-1,CASSPPGGSNEQFF,TGCGCCAGCAGTCCGCCGGGGGGTAGCAATGAGCAGTTCTTC
NA,TRBJ2-7,TRBD2,TRBV27,CASSLSKIGGGYEQYF,TGTGCCAGCAGTTTATCGAAGATTGGGGGGGGATACGAGCAGTACTTC
NA,TRBJ2-7,NA,TRBV4-2,CASSQESGSSYEQYF,TGTGCCAGCAGCCAAGAGAGCGGTAGCTCCTACGAGCAGTACTTC
NA,TRBJ1-5,NA,TRBV7-9,CASSLGAGRGNQPQHF,TGTGCCAGCAGCTTAGGAGCCGGTCGGGGCAATCAGCCCCAGCATTTT
NA,TRBJ2-7,NA,TRBV7-9,CASSPRDFSYEQYF,TGTGCCAGCAGCCCGCGGGACTTCTCCTACGAGCAGTACTTC
NA,TRBJ1-5,NA,TRBV7-9,CASSLLGGQPQHF,TGTGCCAGCAGCTTATTAGGCGGTCAGCCCCAGCATTTT
once,TRBJ1-2,NA,TRBV15,CATSRIPPGPPYGYTF,TGTGCCACCAGCAGAATCCCTCCAGGGCCTCCCTATGGCTACACCTTC
NA,TRBJ1-2,TRBD1,TRBV28,CASVQGGLYGYTF,TGTGCCAGCGTTCAGGGGGGTCTCTACGGCTACACCTTC
NA,TRBJ1-4,NA,TRBV28,CASSAHQTAGREKLFF,TGTGCCAGCAGTGCACACCAGACAGCCGGGCGTGAAAAACTGTTTTTT
NA,TRBJ2-3,NA,TRBV16,CASSLARTDTQYF,TGTGCCAGCAGCCTAGCACGCACAGATACGCAGTATTTT
NA,TRBJ1-3,NA,TRBV28,CASSSSHTNSGNTIYF,TGTGCCAGCAGTTCATCGCACACCAACTCTGGAAACACCATATATTTT
NA,TRBJ2-3,NA,TRBV7-8,CASSPDSRLDTQYF,TGTGCCAGCAGCCCGGACAGTAGGCTAGATACGCAGTATTTT
NA,TRBJ1-5,NA,TRBV4-1,CASSQAWTERFGGPQHF,TGCGCCAGCAGCCAAGCGTGGACAGAAAGGTTCGGAGGGCCCCAGCATTTT
NA,TRBJ2-1,TRBD2,TRBV4-2,CASSPLRTSGAYNEQFF,TGTGCCAGCAGCCCCCTAAGAACTAGCGGGGCTTACAATGAGCAGTTCTTC
NA,TRBJ2-1,NA,TRBV6-5,CASSPPSRGHEQFF,TGTGCCAGCAGCCCCCCGTCGCGGGGGCATGAGCAGTTCTTC
NA,TRBJ1-2,NA,TRBV28,CASTETGTYGYTF,TGTGCCAGCACCGAGACAGGAACCTATGGCTACACCTTC
NA,TRBJ1-3,NA,TRBV27,CASSERSGNTIYF,TGTGCCAGCAGCGAGCGCTCTGGAAACACCATATATTTT
NA,TRBJ2-1,NA,TRBV21-1,CASIIGQGDEVYNEQFF,TGTGCCAGCATTATTGGACAGGGAGATGAGGTCTACAATGAGCAGTTCTTC
NA,TRBJ1-2,NA,TRBV6-1,CASTGGNGYGYTF,TGTGCCAGCACGGGGGGTAACGGCTATGGCTACACCTTC
NA,TRBJ2-2,TRBD2,TRBV6-4,CASSVLAGSFGELFF,TGTGCCAGCAGTGTCCTAGCGGGCTCCTTCGGGGAGCTGTTTTTT
NA,TRBJ2-7,NA,TRBV19,CASRPGGGRYEQYF,TGTGCCAGTAGACCAGGGGGAGGACGCTACGAGCAGTACTTC
NA,TRBJ1-6,NA,TRBV7-2,CASSLYRGRNSPLHF,TGTGCCAGCAGCTTATATCGGGGGAGGAATTCACCCCTCCACTTT
few,TRBJ2-7,TRBD2,TRBV7-2,CASSSASGSTYEQYF,TGTGCCAGCAGCTCCGCTAGCGGCTCTACCTACGAGCAGTACTTC
NA,TRBJ2-5,TRBD2,TRBV11-2,CASSNRLLLAGAQETQYF,TGTGCCAGCAGCAACCGTCTTTTGCTAGCGGGGGCCCAAGAGACCCAGTACTTC
NA,TRBJ1-5,NA,TRBV29-1,CSVGEGNQPQHF,TGCAGCGTTGGGGAGGGCAATCAGCCCCAGCATTTT
NA,TRBJ2-4,NA,TRBV21-1,CASTPSSSKNIQYF,TGTGCCAGCACCCCAAGTAGCAGCAAAAACATTCAGTACTTC
NA,TRBJ2-2,TRBD2,TRBV4-1,CASSQNPSGGILTGELFF,TGCGCCAGCAGCCAAAATCCTAGCGGGGGGATACTCACCGGGGAGCTGTTTTTT
once,TRBJ1-3,TRBD1,TRBV28,CASRTGGRNTIYF,TGTGCCAGCAGGACAGGGGGGAGAAACACCATATATTTT
NA,TRBJ2-7,TRBD2,TRBV7-8,CASSLAGGAYEQYF,TGTGCCAGCAGCCTAGCGGGGGGGGCCTACGAGCAGTACTTC
NA,TRBJ2-1,TRBD2,TRBV6-5,CASSYSRGGNEQFF,TGTGCCAGCAGTTACAGTCGCGGGGGCAATGAGCAGTTCTTC
once,TRBJ2-7,TRBD1,TRBV14,CASSQDPDRGVYEQYF,TGTGCCAGCAGCCAAGATCCCGACAGGGGCGTCTACGAGCAGTACTTC
NA,TRBJ1-4,TRBD1,TRBV5-1,CASSTAGGTNEKLFF,TGCGCCAGCAGCACCGCAGGGGGAACTAATGAAAAACTGTTTTTT
once,TRBJ1-6,NA,TRBV6-4,CASGIIDRENSPLHF,TGTGCCAGCGGAATCATTGACCGGGAGAATTCACCCCTCCACTTT
NA,TRBJ2-7,NA,TRBV29-1,CSAGSPPFYEQYF,TGCAGCGCCGGGTCACCCCCCTTCTACGAGCAGTACTTC
NA,TRBJ1-1,TRBD1,TRBV7-9,CASSGTGGASMNTEAFF,TGTGCCAGCAGCGGGACAGGGGGAGCCTCTATGAACACTGAAGCTTTCTTT
NA,TRBJ1-5,TRBD1,TRBV27,CASRTGTGNNQPQHF,TGTGCCAGCCGCACAGGGACAGGAAACAATCAGCCCCAGCATTTT
NA,TRBJ1-5,NA,TRBV6-5,CASSYSGSQGHQPQHF,TGTGCCAGCAGTTACTCGGGTTCACAGGGACATCAGCCCCAGCATTTT
NA,TRBJ2-3,NA,TRBV4-2,CASSQRGGGNTDTQYF,TGTGCCAGCAGCCAGAGAGGGGGGGGCAACACAGATACGCAGTATTTT
NA,TRBJ1-5,NA,TRBV2,CASSPDYSNQPQHF,TGTGCCAGCAGCCCCGACTATAGCAATCAGCCCCAGCATTTT
few,TRBJ2-7,NA,TRBV6-5,CASSTRGSGTYEQYF,TGTGCCAGCAGCACCCGGGGTAGCGGAACCTACGAGCAGTACTTC
NA,TRBJ1-1,TRBD1,TRBV28,CASSLPYRDRGRETDLEAFF,TGTGCCAGCAGTTTACCGTACCGGGACAGGGGGCGAGAGACGGATCTTGAAGCTTTCTTT
NA,TRBJ2-1,TRBD1,TRBV7-2,CASSVGGTGYGEQFF,TGTGCCAGCAGCGTAGGGGGGACAGGGTATGGTGAGCAGTTCTTC
NA,TRBJ2-1,TRBD1,TRBV28,CASSSSRQGAAVEQFF,TGTGCCAGCAGTTCTTCACGACAGGGGGCTGCTGTTGAGCAGTTCTTC
once,TRBJ1-2,NA,TRBV29-1,CSVESDYGYTF,TGCAGCGTTGAGAGTGACTATGGCTACACCTTC
NA,TRBJ2-7,TRBD2,TRBV19,CASMASGRDEQYF,TGTGCCAGTATGGCTAGCGGGCGGGACGAGCAGTACTTC
NA,TRBJ2-1,NA,TRBV11-1,CASRRDTLREQFF,TGTGCCAGCAGGAGGGACACTCTACGTGAGCAGTTCTTC
NA,TRBJ2-1,TRBD2,TRBV11-2,CASRLAGAGEQFF,TGTGCCAGCAGGCTAGCGGGAGCGGGTGAGCAGTTCTTC
NA,TRBJ2-1,NA,TRBV23-1,CATLWNEANEQFF,TGCGCCACCCTATGGAATGAGGCCAATGAGCAGTTCTTC
NA,TRBJ1-2,NA,TRBV6-1,CASSTDYGYTF,TGTGCCAGCAGCACGGACTATGGCTACACCTTC